The T cell receptor (beta chain) described here comes from a study of spatial heterogeneity in lung cancer. For the study at large: Matched bulk RNA-seq yielded a T cell module score, and TCR transcript counts in tumor regions correlated strongly with that score.

Study-wide results and caveats: In tumors, expanded intratumoral alpha and beta TCR counts tracked mutation counts. Ubiquitous and regional nonsynonymous mutations were tracked by counts of ubiquitous and regional expanded TCRs, respectively.

Each CDR3 protein is one row after TCRdb ran MiXCR on the 5' RACE reads. The sample lists a few thousand distinct CDR3 sequences, approximately 15% occurring once. Time point reported: sample taken at primary tumor resection. The authors sequenced whole RNA from tumor, nontumor lung or frozen PBMC without sorting. By share, this clonotype counts as medium-sized. The antigen is not known. Per the germline V gene, CDR1 is DFQATT and CDR2 is SNEGSKA (reference sequence). Between the trimmed V and J ends, which lost 3 bases and 1 base, there was a span of 11 bases. This CDR3 is 14 amino acids long. The J gene is TRBJ2-3, the V gene TRBV20-1; D is ambiguous. The sequencing used lung tumor tissue, collected at surgery. The sequence came from a male donor with early-stage non-small cell lung cancer. The CDR3 DNA is TGCAGTGCTAGGCGACTTCTACGCACAGATACGCAGTATTTT. It is translated as CSARRLLRTDTQYF.